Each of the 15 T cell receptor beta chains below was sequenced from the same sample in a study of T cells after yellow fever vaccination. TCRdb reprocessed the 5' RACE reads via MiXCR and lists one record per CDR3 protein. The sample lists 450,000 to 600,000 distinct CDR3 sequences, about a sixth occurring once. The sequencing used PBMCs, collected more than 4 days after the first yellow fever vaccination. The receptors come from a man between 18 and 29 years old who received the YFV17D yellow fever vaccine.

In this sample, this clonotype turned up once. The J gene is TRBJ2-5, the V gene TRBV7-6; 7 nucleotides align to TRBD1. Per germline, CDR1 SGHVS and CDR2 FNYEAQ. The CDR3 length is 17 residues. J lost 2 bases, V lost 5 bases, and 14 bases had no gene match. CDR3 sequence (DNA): TGTGCCAGCAGCCTACCGACAGGGCTAAGGGGACAAGAGACCCAGTACTTC. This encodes CASSLPTGLRGQETQYF.

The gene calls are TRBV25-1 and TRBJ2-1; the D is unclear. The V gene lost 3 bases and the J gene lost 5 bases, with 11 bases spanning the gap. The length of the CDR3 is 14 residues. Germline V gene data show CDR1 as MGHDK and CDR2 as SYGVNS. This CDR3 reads CASSDWEGDNEQFF. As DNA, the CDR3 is TGTGCCAGCAGTGATTGGGAAGGAGACAATGAGCAGTTCTTC. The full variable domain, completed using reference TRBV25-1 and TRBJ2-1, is EADIYQTPRYLVIGTGKKITLECSQTMGHDKMYWYQQDPGMELHLIHYSYGVNSTEKGDLSSESTVSRIRTEHFPLTLESARPSHTSQYLCASSDWEGDNEQFFGPGTRLTVL.

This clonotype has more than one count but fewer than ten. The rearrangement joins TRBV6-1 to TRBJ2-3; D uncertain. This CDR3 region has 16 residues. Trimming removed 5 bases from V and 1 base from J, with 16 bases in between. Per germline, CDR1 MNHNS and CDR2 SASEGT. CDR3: CASSRRSGWRTDTQYF. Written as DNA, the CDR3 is TGTGCCAGCAGTCGCCGGAGTGGGTGGCGCACAGATACGCAGTATTTT.

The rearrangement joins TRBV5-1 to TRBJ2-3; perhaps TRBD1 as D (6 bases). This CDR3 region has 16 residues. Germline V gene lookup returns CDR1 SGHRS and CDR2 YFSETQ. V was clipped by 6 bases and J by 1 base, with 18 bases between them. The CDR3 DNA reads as TGCGCCAGCAACGGAAACAGGGCCCCGGGCACAGATACGCAGTATTTT. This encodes CASNGNRAPGTDTQYF. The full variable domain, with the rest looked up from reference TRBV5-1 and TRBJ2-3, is KAGVTQTPRYLIKTRGQQVTLSCSPISGHRSVSWYQQTPGQGLQFLFEYFSETQRNKGNFPGRFSGRQFSNSRSEMNVSTLELGDSALYLCASNGNRAPGTDTQYFGPGTRLTVL.

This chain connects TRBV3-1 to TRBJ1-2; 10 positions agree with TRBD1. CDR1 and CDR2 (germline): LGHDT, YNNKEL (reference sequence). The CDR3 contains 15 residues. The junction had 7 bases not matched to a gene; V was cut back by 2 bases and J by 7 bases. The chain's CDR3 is CASSQWDRGNIGYTF. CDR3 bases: TGTGCCAGCAGCCAATGGGACAGGGGAAACATTGGCTACACCTTC.

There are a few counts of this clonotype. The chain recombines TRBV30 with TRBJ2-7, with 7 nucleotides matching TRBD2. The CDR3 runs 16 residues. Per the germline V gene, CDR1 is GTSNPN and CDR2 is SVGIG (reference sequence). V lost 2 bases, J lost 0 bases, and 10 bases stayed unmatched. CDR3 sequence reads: CAWSPQRGGISYEQYF. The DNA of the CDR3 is TGTGCCTGGAGTCCTCAGCGGGGCGGCATCTCCTACGAGCAGTACTTC.

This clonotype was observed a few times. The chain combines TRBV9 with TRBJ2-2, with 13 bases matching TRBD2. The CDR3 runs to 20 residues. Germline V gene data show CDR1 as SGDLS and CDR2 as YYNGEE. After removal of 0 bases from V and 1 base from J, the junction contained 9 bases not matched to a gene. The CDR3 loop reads CASSVGLAGGRVRNTGELFF. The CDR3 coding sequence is TGTGCCAGCAGCGTAGGACTAGCGGGGGGCCGAGTAAGGAACACCGGGGAGCTGTTTTTT.

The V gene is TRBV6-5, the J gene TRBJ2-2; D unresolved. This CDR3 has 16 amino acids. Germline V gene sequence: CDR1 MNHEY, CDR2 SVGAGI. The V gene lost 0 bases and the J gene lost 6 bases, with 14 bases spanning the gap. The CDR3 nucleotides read TGTGCCAGCAGTTACTCACTACCTAGGGTAGCCGGGGAGCTGTTTTTT. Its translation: CASSYSLPRVAGELFF.

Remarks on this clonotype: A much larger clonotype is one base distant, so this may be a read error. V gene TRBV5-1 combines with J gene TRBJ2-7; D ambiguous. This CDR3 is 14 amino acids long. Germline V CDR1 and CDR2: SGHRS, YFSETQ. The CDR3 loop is CASSLESPTYKQYF. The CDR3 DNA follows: TGCGCCAGCAGCTTGGAATCTCCTACCTACAAGCAGTACTTC.

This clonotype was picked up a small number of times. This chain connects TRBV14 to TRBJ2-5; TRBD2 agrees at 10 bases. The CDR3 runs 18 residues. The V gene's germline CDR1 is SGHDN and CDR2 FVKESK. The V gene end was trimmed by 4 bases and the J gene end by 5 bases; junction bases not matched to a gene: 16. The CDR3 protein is CASSRYRLAGARWETQYF. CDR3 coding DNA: TGTGCCAGCAGCCGGTACCGCCTAGCGGGGGCCAGGTGGGAGACCCAGTACTTC. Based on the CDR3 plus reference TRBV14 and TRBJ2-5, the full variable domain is EAGVTQFPSHSVIEKGQTVTLRCDPISGHDNLYWYRRVMGKEIKFLLHFVKESKQDESGMPNNRFLAERTGGTYSTLKVQPAELEDSGVYFCASSRYRLAGARWETQYFGPGTRLLVL.

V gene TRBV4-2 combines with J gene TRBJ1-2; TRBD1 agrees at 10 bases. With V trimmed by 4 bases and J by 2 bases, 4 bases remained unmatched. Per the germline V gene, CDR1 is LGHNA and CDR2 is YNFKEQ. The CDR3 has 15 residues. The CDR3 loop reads CASSPPGQGNYGYTF. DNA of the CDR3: TGTGCCAGCAGCCCTCCGGGACAGGGGAACTATGGCTACACCTTC.

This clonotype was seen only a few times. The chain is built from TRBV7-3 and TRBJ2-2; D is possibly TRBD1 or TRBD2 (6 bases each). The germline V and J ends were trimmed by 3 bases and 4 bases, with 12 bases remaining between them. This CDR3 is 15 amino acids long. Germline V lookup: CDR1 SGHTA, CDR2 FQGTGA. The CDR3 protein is CASSFGGQGTGELFF. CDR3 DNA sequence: TGTGCCAGCAGCTTCGGGGGACAAGGCACCGGGGAGCTGTTTTTT. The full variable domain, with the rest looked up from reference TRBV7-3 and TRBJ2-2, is GAGVSQTPSNKVTEKGKYVELRCDPISGHTALYWYRQSLGQGPEFLIYFQGTGAADDSGLPNDRFFAVRPEGSVSTLKIQRTERGDSAVYLCASSFGGQGTGELFFGEGSRLTVL.

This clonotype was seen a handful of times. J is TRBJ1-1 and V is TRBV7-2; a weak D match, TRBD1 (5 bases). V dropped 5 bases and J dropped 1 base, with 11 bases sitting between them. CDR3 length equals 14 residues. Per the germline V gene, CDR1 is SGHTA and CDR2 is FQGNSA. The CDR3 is CASSPQTENTEAFF. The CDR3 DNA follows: TGTGCCAGCAGCCCACAGACAGAGAACACTGAAGCTTTCTTT. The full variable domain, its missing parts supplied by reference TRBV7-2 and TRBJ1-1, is GAGVSQSPSNKVTEKGKDVELRCDPISGHTALYWYRQSLGQGLEFLIYFQGNSAPDKSGLPSDRFSAERTGGSVSTLTIQRTQQEDSAVYLCASSPQTENTEAFFGQGTRLTVV.

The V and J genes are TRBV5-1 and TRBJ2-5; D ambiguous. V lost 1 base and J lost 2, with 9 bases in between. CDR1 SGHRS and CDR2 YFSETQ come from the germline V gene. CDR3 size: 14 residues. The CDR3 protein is CASSLSTSQETQYF. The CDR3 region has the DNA TGCGCCAGCAGCTTGTCTACAAGTCAAGAGACCCAGTACTTC.

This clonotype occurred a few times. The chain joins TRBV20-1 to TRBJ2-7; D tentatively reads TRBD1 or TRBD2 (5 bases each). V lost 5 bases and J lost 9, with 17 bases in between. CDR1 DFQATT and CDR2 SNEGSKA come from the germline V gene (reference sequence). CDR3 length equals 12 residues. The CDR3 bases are TGCAGTGCTTCCACCGGGACCTCTATGCAGTACTTC. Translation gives CSASTGTSMQYF.